The present T cell receptor (beta chain) was sequenced within a study of OX40 agonist ivuxolimab in advanced cancers. Study background: Patients got intravenous ivuxolimab at 0.01 to 10 mg/kg every 2 weeks. Prior anti-PD-1, anti-PD-L1 or anti-CTLA-4 therapy did not bar entry, and 30% to 40% had some.

The table lists this clone with a few counts. Sequenced by immunoSEQ multiplex PCR; TCRdb stores in-frame clones only, minus some. The sample includes some 80,000 clones, roughly 91% of them seen just once. Blood samples were obtained at baseline, cycle 4 day 1, and cycle 7 day 1. Sequenced here: CD4+ or CD8+ T cells sorted from blood, sampled in a trial of the OX40 agonist ivuxolimab. The receptor was isolated from an adult with an advanced solid tumor such as melanoma, head and neck, liver or kidney cancer.

The CDR3 DNA sequence: TGTGCCAGCAGTTTAGCAGGGACCCACACCGGGGAGCTGTTTTTT. It codes for CASSLAGTHTGELFF. This chain uses TRBV28 with TRBJ2-2; D may be TRBD1 or TRBD2 (5 bases each). V lost 2 bases to trimming and J lost 3 bases, with 10 bases between them. The CDR3 consists of 15 residues. Germline loops: CDR1 MDHEN, CDR2 SYDVKM.